Below are 14 T cell receptor beta chains sequenced from a single sample in a study of blood T cell repertoires in COVID-19. The repertoire was sequenced with immunoSEQ multiplex PCR; TCRdb's copy has only in-frame clones and lacks some. The data contain roughly 43,000 clones, about four fifths of them singletons. The specimen sequenced was peripheral blood. Every receptor here comes from an older woman with acute or convalescent COVID-19.

The chain links TRBV6-2 or TRBV6-3 to TRBJ2-7; D is unclear. CDR3 length: 12 amino acids. Trimming pared 4 bases from V and 4 bases from J, leaving 8 bases between. Germline V gene lookup returns CDR1 MNHEY and CDR2 SVGEGT. CDR3 residues: CASSFSSYEQYF. The DNA of the CDR3 is TGTGCCAGCAGTTTCTCCTCTTACGAGCAGTACTTC.

This rearrangement joins TRBV5-4 to TRBJ2-3; D ambiguous. In germline, CDR1 is SGHNT, CDR2 YYREEE (reference sequence). This CDR3 is built from 16 residues. Trimming removed 1 base from V and 2 bases from J, with 14 bases in between. The CDR3 coding sequence is TGTGCCAGCAGCTTGAAGGCGCAGGAAAACACAGATACGCAGTATTTT. Protein product: CASSLKAQENTDTQYF. Full variable domain (outside the CDR3, taken from reference TRBV5-4 and TRBJ2-3): ETGVTQSPTHLIKTRGQQVTLRCSSQSGHNTVSWYQQALGQGPQFIFQYYREEENGRGNFPPRFSGLQFPNYSSELNVNALELDDSALYLCASSLKAQENTDTQYFGPGTRLTVL.

This clone was seen only once. The V gene is TRBV29-1, the J gene TRBJ2-2, with a possible D match to TRBD2 (7 bases). The germline V gene has CDR1 SQVTM and CDR2 ANQGSEA. V gave up 5 bases and J gave up 3 bases, with 10 bases separating them. This CDR3 comprises 13 residues. The CDR3 sequence: CSVWEGDTGELFF. In nucleotides, the CDR3 is TGCAGCGTTTGGGAGGGGGACACCGGGGAGCTGTTTTTT.

This clone was observed a single time. The chain carries TRBV24-1 and TRBJ2-2, with 8 nucleotides matching TRBD1. The CDR3 is 15 amino acids. With 3 bases clipped from V and 4 bases from J, the junction kept 3 bases outside the gene matches. Germline values: CDR1 KGHDR, CDR2 SFDVKD. CDR3 DNA: TGTGCCACCAGTGATACAGGGGGGACCACCGGGGAGCTGTTTTTT. It codes for CATSDTGGTTGELFF.

This clone was observed a few times. This chain connects TRBV4-3 to TRBJ2-2; 10 nucleotides line up with TRBD2. The V gene end was trimmed by 1 base and the J gene end by 1 base; junction bases not matched to a gene: 0. The CDR3 loop spans 16 amino acids. CDR1 and CDR2 (germline): LGHNA, YSLEER. The CDR3 region has the DNA TGCGCCAGCAGCCAAGTAGCGGGGGGGAACACCGGGGAGCTGTTTTTT. This codes for CASSQVAGGNTGELFF.

The chain couples TRBV18 to TRBJ1-1; D call uncertain. Germline V CDR1 and CDR2: KGHSH, LQKENI. This CDR3 region has 11 residues. V gave up 6 bases and J gave up 7 bases, with 9 bases separating them. For the CDR3, the DNA is TGTGCCAGCTCCCGGGGAGATGAAGCTTTCTTT. It codes for CASSRGDEAFF.

In nucleotides, the CDR3 is TGTGCCAGCAGCGCCGGTGGACAGGGGGTGTACGAGCAGTACTTC. Protein sequence: CASSAGGQGVYEQYF. The chain couples TRBV9 to TRBJ2-7, with 10 bases that match TRBD1. The V segment lost 3 bases and the J segment 4 bases; nucleotides outside the gene matches: 7. The CDR3 has 15 residues. The germline V gene encodes CDR1 SGDLS and CDR2 YYNGEE.

V usage is TRBV19 and J usage is TRBJ2-7; tentative D call: TRBD2 (5 bases). Germline V CDR1 and CDR2: LNHDA, SQIVND (reference sequence). V gave up 1 base and J gave up 1 base, with 11 bases separating them. There are 15 residues in the CDR3. The CDR3 protein is CASSIARRGSYEQYF. The CDR3 coding sequence is TGTGCCAGTAGTATAGCGCGTCGGGGTTCCTACGAGCAGTACTTC.

The genes are TRBV7-2 and TRBJ1-2, with a weak D call TRBD1 (5 bases). This CDR3 comprises 11 residues. The germline CDR1 and CDR2 sequences are SGHTA and FQGNSA. V shed 3 bases and J shed 8 bases, with 7 bases lying between them. CDR3 loop: CASSFQGGYTF. As DNA, the CDR3 is TGTGCCAGCAGCTTTCAGGGAGGCTACACCTTC. The whole variable domain, filled in from reference TRBV7-2 and TRBJ1-2, reads GAGVSQSPSNKVTEKGKDVELRCDPISGHTALYWYRQSLGQGLEFLIYFQGNSAPDKSGLPSDRFSAERTGGSVSTLTIQRTQQEDSAVYLCASSFQGGYTFGSGTRLTVV.

This chain joins TRBV5-4 and TRBJ2-7; 10 bases are shared with TRBD2. CDR1 and CDR2 from the germline V gene are SGHNT and YYREEE (reference sequence). The CDR3 covers 14 residues. V shed 3 bases and J 5 bases; nucleotides not matched to a gene: 5. The CDR3 DNA sequence: TGTGCCAGCAGCTACGGACTAGCGGTCGACGAGCAGTACTTC. Translating it yields CASSYGLAVDEQYF. Full variable domain (remainder filled in from reference TRBV5-4 and TRBJ2-7): ETGVTQSPTHLIKTRGQQVTLRCSSQSGHNTVSWYQQALGQGPQFIFQYYREEENGRGNFPPRFSGLQFPNYSSELNVNALELDDSALYLCASSYGLAVDEQYFGPGTRLTVT.

The rearrangement links TRBV18 to TRBJ1-2; 10 positions agree with TRBD1. CDR3 size: 17 residues. Germline values: CDR1 KGHSH, CDR2 LQKENI. J was trimmed by 3 bases and V by 5 bases; bases with no gene match: 12. This chain's CDR3 is CASSALGQGTNYYGYTF. The CDR3 coding sequence is TGTGCCAGCTCAGCCTTGGGACAGGGGACCAATTACTATGGCTACACCTTC.

V is TRBV19 and J is TRBJ1-6; 7 bases agree with TRBD1. Germline CDR1 reads LNHDA; CDR2 reads SQIVND (reference sequence). CDR3 length equals 17 residues. V was clipped by 4 bases and J by 6 bases; unmatched bases: 12. CDR3 nucleotide sequence: TGTGCCAGTAGTAACCCACACCGGGGACAGTTTAATTCACCCCTCCACTTT. It encodes CASSNPHRGQFNSPLHF. Full variable domain (missing parts from reference TRBV19 and TRBJ1-6): DGGITQSPKYLFRKEGQNVTLSCEQNLNHDAMYWYRQDPGQGLRLIYYSQIVNDFQKGDIAEGYSVSREKKESFPLTVTSAQKNPTAFYLCASSNPHRGQFNSPLHFGNGTRLTVT.

The chain carries TRBV4-2 and TRBJ1-4; D call uncertain. Germline V gene lookup returns CDR1 LGHNA and CDR2 YNFKEQ. The V gene lost 1 base and the J gene lost 2 bases, with 14 bases spanning the gap. This CDR3 is built from 17 residues. The CDR3 region has the DNA TGTGCCAGCAGCCAAGGTACCCCGGGTGGGACTAATGAAAAACTGTTTTTT. Translation gives CASSQGTPGGTNEKLFF.

The chain combines TRBV9 with TRBJ1-2; weak D call: TRBD1 (6 bases). The germline CDR1 and CDR2 sequences are SGDLS and YYNGEE. The CDR3 has 18 amino acids. The V gene lost 3 bases and the J gene lost 1 base, with 22 bases spanning the gap. The CDR3 protein is CASSASWTERTNNYGYTF. The CDR3 nucleotides are TGTGCCAGCAGCGCTAGTTGGACAGAGAGAACAAATAACTATGGCTACACCTTC.